This TCR beta chain was sequenced during a study of radiotherapy plus CTLA-4 blockade in lung cancer. Overall study: With 30% to 40% of patients having disease control, objective responses were seen in 15% to 20%.

Clones were sequenced by immunoSEQ multiplex PCR, and TCRdb holds only the in-frame ones, with some missing. There are 120,000 or so clones in the sample; around 90% occur only once, and 5.5% to 8% lies in the top ten. This clone was detected only a few times. What it recognizes is unknown. Findings and limits, study-wide: Dynamics of early blood T cell clones, together with interferon-beta, were reportedly the best predictors of response.

Trimming left V 3 bases short and J 7 bases short, with 10 bases between. Germline values: CDR1 SEHNR, CDR2 FQNEAQ (reference sequence). This CDR3 region has 13 residues. The rearrangement links TRBV7-9 to TRBJ2-1; D unclear. This TCR was recovered from a human donor with non-small cell lung cancer that progressed on radiotherapy plus ipilimumab. This material consisted of peripheral blood, taken from a patient treated with radiotherapy plus ipilimumab. DNA of the CDR3: TGTGCCAGCAGCTTCCCGGGCCAGAATGAGCAGTTCTTC. This gives the protein CASSFPGQNEQFF.